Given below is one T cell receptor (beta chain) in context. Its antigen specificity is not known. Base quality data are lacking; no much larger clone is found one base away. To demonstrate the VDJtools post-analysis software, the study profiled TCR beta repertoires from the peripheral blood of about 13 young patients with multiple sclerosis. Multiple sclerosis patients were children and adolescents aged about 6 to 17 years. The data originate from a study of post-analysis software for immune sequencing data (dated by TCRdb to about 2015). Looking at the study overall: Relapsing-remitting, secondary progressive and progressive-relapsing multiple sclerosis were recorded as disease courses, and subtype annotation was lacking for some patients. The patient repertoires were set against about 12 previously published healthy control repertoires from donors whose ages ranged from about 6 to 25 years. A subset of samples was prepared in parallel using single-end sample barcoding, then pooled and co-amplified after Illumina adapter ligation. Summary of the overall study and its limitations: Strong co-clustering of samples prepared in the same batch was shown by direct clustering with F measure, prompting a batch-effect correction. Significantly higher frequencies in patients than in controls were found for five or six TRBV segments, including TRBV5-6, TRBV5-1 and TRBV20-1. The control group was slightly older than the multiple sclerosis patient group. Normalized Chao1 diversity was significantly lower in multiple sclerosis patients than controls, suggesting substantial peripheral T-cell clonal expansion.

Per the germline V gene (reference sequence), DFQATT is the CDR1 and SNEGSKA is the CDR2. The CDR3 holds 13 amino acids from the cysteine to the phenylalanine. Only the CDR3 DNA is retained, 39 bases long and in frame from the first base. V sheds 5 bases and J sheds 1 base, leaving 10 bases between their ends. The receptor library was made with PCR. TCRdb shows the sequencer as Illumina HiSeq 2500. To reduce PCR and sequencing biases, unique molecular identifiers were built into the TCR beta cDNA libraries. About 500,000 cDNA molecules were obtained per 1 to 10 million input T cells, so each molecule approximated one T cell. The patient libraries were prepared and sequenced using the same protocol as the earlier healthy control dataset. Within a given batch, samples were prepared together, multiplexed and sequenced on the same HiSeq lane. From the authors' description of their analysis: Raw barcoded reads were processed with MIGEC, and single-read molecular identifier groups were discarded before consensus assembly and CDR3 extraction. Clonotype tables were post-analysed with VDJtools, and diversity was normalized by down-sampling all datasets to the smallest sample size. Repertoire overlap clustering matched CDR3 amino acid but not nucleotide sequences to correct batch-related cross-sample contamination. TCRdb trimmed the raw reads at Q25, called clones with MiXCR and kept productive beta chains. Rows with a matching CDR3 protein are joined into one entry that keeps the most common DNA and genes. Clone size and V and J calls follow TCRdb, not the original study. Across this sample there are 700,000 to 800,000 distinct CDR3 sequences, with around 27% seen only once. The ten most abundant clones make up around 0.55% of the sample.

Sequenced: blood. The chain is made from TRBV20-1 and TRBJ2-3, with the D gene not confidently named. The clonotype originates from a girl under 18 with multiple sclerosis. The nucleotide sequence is TGCAGTGCTCCTCTGCGGCGCACAGATACGCAGTATTTT. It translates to CSAPLRRTDTQYF.